The 28 T cell receptor beta chains below all came from one sample that was sequenced in a study of graft-versus-host responses after intestinal transplantation. TCRdb's copy holds only in-frame clones and misses some; the assay was immunoSEQ multiplex PCR. The sample records fewer than 150,000 clones, around 90% being singletons. For these TCRs, the target antigens are not known. The source was unstimulated CD4+ T cells sorted from spleen or lymph node cells, collected before intestinal transplant. The receptors were gathered from a human donor who received an intestinal transplant.

CDR3 protein: CASSPGSAGNTIYF. The CDR3 nucleotides read TGTGCCAGTAGTCCTGGAAGCGCTGGAAACACCATATATTTT. The chain employs TRBV19 and TRBJ1-3, with D uncertain. The V gene's germline CDR1 is LNHDA and CDR2 SQIVND (reference sequence). CDR3 length: 14 amino acids. Trimming left V 5 bases short and J 2 bases short, with 10 bases between.

The rearrangement joins TRBV6-5 to TRBJ2-1; D possibly matches TRBD1 or TRBD2 (5 bases each). The CDR3 has 14 residues. In germline, CDR1 is MNHEY, CDR2 SVGAGI. The ends were cut back, 6 bases at V and 3 bases at J, with 12 bases in the middle. The CDR3 region is CASSPGAGYNEQFF. CDR3 nucleotide sequence: TGTGCCAGCAGCCCCGGGGCGGGCTACAATGAGCAGTTCTTC.

This chain connects TRBV2 to TRBJ2-7, with 7 nucleotides matching TRBD1. Germline assignment: CDR1 SNHLY and CDR2 FYNNEI. This CDR3 is 14 amino acids long. The trim removed 6 bases at V and 5 bases at J, leaving 10 bases unmatched. The chain's CDR3 is CASSLRQGGHEQYF. The CDR3 bases are TGTGCCAGCAGCCTTCGACAGGGTGGCCACGAGCAGTACTTC.

The V call is TRBV18, the J call TRBJ1-2, with 8 bases lining up with TRBD1. CDR1 and CDR2 from the germline V gene are KGHSH and LQKENI. The CDR3 is 18 amino acids. V was pared by 4 bases and J by 7 bases, with 20 bases of the junction left unmatched. The CDR3: CASSLDRGSGVGDSGYTF. The CDR3 coding sequence is TGTGCCAGCTCACTTGACAGGGGATCTGGCGTGGGAGATTCTGGCTACACCTTC.

The CDR3 protein is CASKTSGGLLAYNEQFF. CDR3 sequence (DNA): TGTGCCAGCAAGACTAGCGGGGGGCTCCTTGCGTACAATGAGCAGTTCTTC. This chain connects TRBV28 to TRBJ2-1; 13 bases align to TRBD2. Per the germline V gene, CDR1 is MDHEN and CDR2 is SYDVKM. The CDR3 is made up of 17 amino acids. J gave up 4 bases and V 7 bases, and 10 bases lay outside the gene matches.

This chain connects TRBV19 to TRBJ2-1; 9 nucleotides match TRBD2. CDR3 size: 15 residues. CDR1 is LNHDA and CDR2 is SQIVND in the germline V gene (reference sequence). V trimming: 5 bases; J trimming: 4 bases; junction bases outside the gene matches: 6. The CDR3 bases are TGTGCCAGTAGTGTTTCGCGGGGGGGATACAATGAGCAGTTCTTC. Translation gives CASSVSRGGYNEQFF.

This chain uses TRBV16 with TRBJ1-1; perhaps TRBD1 as D (5 bases). There are 15 residues in the CDR3. V was clipped by 8 bases and J by 1 base, with 17 bases between them. Germline lookup yields CDR1 KGHSY and CDR2 FQNENV. The CDR3 nucleotides are TGTGCCAGCGGGATGGTAGAAACAGGGAACACTGAAGCTTTCTTT. Amino acid sequence: CASGMVETGNTEAFF.

The chain links TRBV25-1 to TRBJ2-7; a possible D gene is TRBD1 (6 bases). The germline V gene has CDR1 MGHDK and CDR2 SYGVNS. This CDR3 contains 14 residues. Trimming took 5 bases from V and 4 from J, leaving 15 bases between them. CDR3 in amino acids: CASSRLDSRYEQYF. The CDR3 bases are TGTGCCAGCAGTCGTCTGGACAGCCGGTACGAGCAGTACTTC.

The chain employs TRBV5-8 and TRBJ2-3, with D tentatively TRBD1 or TRBD2 (6 bases each). Germline lookup yields CDR1 SGHTS and CDR2 YDEGEE. Trimming stripped 2 bases from V and 0 bases from J, with 10 bases between. This CDR3 region has 15 residues. The CDR3 DNA reads as TGTGCCAGCAGCTTATGGGGGGCGAGCACAGATACGCAGTATTTT. It encodes CASSLWGASTDTQYF.

CDR3 residues: CASSLELASYEQYF. The CDR3 DNA follows: TGTGCCAGCAGCTTAGAACTAGCTTCCTACGAGCAGTACTTC. This chain links TRBV11-3 with TRBJ2-7, with TRBD2 as a possible D gene (6 bases). The CDR3 covers 14 residues. With 0 bases removed from V and 1 base from J, the gap between germline ends came to 7 bases. Germline CDR1 is SGHNT and CDR2 is YENEEA.

The V and J genes are TRBV5-4 and TRBJ2-3, with TRBD1 matching 9 bases. The CDR3 contains 16 residues. CDR1 is SGHNT and CDR2 is YYREEE in the germline V gene (reference sequence). V gave up 1 base and J gave up 5 bases; unmatched junction bases: 8. CDR3 region: CASSLNRGLVKDTQYF. CDR3 nucleotide sequence: TGTGCCAGCAGCTTGAACAGGGGGCTAGTCAAAGATACGCAGTATTTT. Full variable domain (outside the CDR3, taken from reference TRBV5-4 and TRBJ2-3): ETGVTQSPTHLIKTRGQQVTLRCSSQSGHNTVSWYQQALGQGPQFIFQYYREEENGRGNFPPRFSGLQFPNYSSELNVNALELDDSALYLCASSLNRGLVKDTQYFGPGTRLTVL.

This rearrangement joins TRBV25-1 to TRBJ2-3; maybe TRBD2 (6 bases). Germline V gives CDR1 MGHDK, CDR2 SYGVNS. The CDR3 is 14 residues long. Deletions cut 4 bases from V and 3 bases from J, with 11 bases between. The CDR3: CASSVSGVTDTQYF. The DNA of the CDR3 is TGTGCCAGCAGTGTTTCGGGGGTAACAGATACGCAGTATTTT. Using reference TRBV25-1 and TRBJ2-3 for the parts outside the CDR3, the full variable domain is EADIYQTPRYLVIGTGKKITLECSQTMGHDKMYWYQQDPGMELHLIHYSYGVNSTEKGDLSSESTVSRIRTEHFPLTLESARPSHTSQYLCASSVSGVTDTQYFGPGTRLTVL.

This chain connects TRBV2 to TRBJ1-1; TRBD1 might be the D (5 bases). Looked up from germline, CDR1 is SNHLY and CDR2 is FYNNEI. CDR3 length equals 16 residues. The V gene lost 2 bases and the J gene lost 3 bases, with 16 bases spanning the gap. In DNA form, the CDR3 reads TGTGCCAGCAGTGAACGAGGTCGGGCGGGGGACACTGAAGCTTTCTTT. Residues: CASSERGRAGDTEAFF.

The V call is TRBV7-2, the J call TRBJ2-1, with 7 bases lining up with TRBD2. This CDR3 has 15 amino acids. The V gene's germline CDR1 is SGHTA and CDR2 FQGNSA. Unmatched junction bases numbered 1, after V lost 1 base and J lost 1 base. CDR3 sequence reads: CASSLERGSYNEQFF. CDR3 nucleotide sequence: TGTGCCAGCAGCTTAGAGCGGGGATCCTACAATGAGCAGTTCTTC. Together with reference TRBV7-2 and TRBJ2-1, the CDR3 gives the full variable domain: GAGVSQSPSNKVTEKGKDVELRCDPISGHTALYWYRQSLGQGLEFLIYFQGNSAPDKSGLPSDRFSAERTGGSVSTLTIQRTQQEDSAVYLCASSLERGSYNEQFFGPGTRLTVL.

The chain couples TRBV6-5 to TRBJ2-7; perhaps TRBD1 as D (6 bases). Germline V gene data show CDR1 as MNHEY and CDR2 as SVGAGI. There are 13 residues in the CDR3. V lost 0 bases to trimming and J lost 7 bases, with 10 bases between them. CDR3 region: CASSYSLGGEQYF. Here the CDR3 DNA reads TGTGCCAGCAGTTACTCGTTAGGGGGAGAGCAGTACTTC.

V usage is TRBV9 and J usage is TRBJ2-1, with 7 bases fitting TRBD2. The V gene end was trimmed by 4 bases and the J gene end by 0 bases; junction bases not matched to a gene: 4. Germline CDR1 is SGDLS and CDR2 is YYNGEE. CDR3 size: 15 residues. CDR3 nucleotide sequence: TGTGCCAGCAGCTTTGGGGGGGTCTCCTACAATGAGCAGTTCTTC. Translating it yields CASSFGGVSYNEQFF.

The chain recombines TRBV9 with TRBJ2-3; the D is unclear. Trimming took 4 bases from V and 4 from J, leaving 10 bases between them. Germline assignment: CDR1 SGDLS and CDR2 YYNGEE. The CDR3 covers 13 residues. The CDR3 DNA is TGTGCCAGCAGCCCTGCCATTCCAGATACGCAGTATTTT. Protein product: CASSPAIPDTQYF.

V and J are TRBV10-3 and TRBJ1-5; D gene ambiguous. The CDR3 covers 13 residues. In germline, CDR1 is ENHRY, CDR2 SYGVKD. The V end lost 10 bases, the J end lost 5 bases, and 15 bases lay between the germline ends. CDR3 coding DNA: TGTGCCACGGACGCGTACGGAGATCAGCCCCAGCATTTT. This translates into CATDAYGDQPQHF.

The genes are TRBV15 and TRBJ2-5, with D possibly matching TRBD1 (5 bases). The CDR3 sequence is 12 residues long. Per the germline V gene, CDR1 is LNHNV and CDR2 is YYDKDF (reference sequence). Deletions cut 0 bases from V and 7 bases from J, with 6 bases between. CDR3 amino acids: CATSRDRGTQYF. DNA for the CDR3: TGTGCCACCAGCAGAGATAGGGGGACCCAGTACTTC.

The chain is built from TRBV11-2 and TRBJ2-7; D is perhaps TRBD1 (5 bases). With 5 bases removed from V and 2 bases from J, the gap between germline ends came to 16 bases. This CDR3 is built from 15 residues. Germline V gene sequence: CDR1 SGHAT, CDR2 FQNNGV. The CDR3 reads CASSPRAFPAYEQYF. CDR3 in DNA: TGTGCCAGCAGCCCCAGGGCATTCCCCGCCTACGAGCAGTACTTC. The complete variable domain, with remaining parts taken from reference TRBV11-2 and TRBJ2-7, reads EAGVAQSPRYKIIEKRQSVAFWCNPISGHATLYWYQQILGQGPKLLIQFQNNGVVDDSQLPKDRFSAERLKGVDSTLKIQPAKLEDSAVYLCASSPRAFPAYEQYFGPGTRLTVT.

The chain uses TRBV6-6 and TRBJ2-2; D not resolved. V was shortened by 5 bases and J by 2 bases, with 12 bases between the two germline ends. The CDR3 spans 15 residues. Germline V gene sequence: CDR1 MNHNY, CDR2 SVGAGI (reference sequence). The CDR3 loop reads CASSGLDGNTGELFF. The CDR3 DNA follows: TGTGCCAGCAGTGGGCTCGACGGAAACACCGGGGAGCTGTTTTTT.

This clone was detected once. This chain joins TRBV6-1 and TRBJ1-5; unclear D gene. The V gene's germline CDR1 is MNHNS and CDR2 SASEGT. The ends were cut back, 9 bases at V and 0 bases at J, with 12 bases in the middle. The CDR3 is made up of 14 amino acids. The CDR3 region has the DNA TGTGCCAGTACACAAACAGATAGCAATCAGCCCCAGCATTTT. Amino acid sequence: CASTQTDSNQPQHF.

DNA of the CDR3: TGTGCCAGCAGTGAAATTCTCAGGGGGAGCAATCAGCCCCAGCATTTT. Its protein is CASSEILRGSNQPQHF. The V and J genes are TRBV6-1 and TRBJ1-5, with 7 bases lining up with TRBD1. This CDR3 has 16 amino acids. CDR1 is MNHNS and CDR2 is SASEGT in the germline V gene. V dropped 2 bases and J dropped 1; count of bases not matched to a gene: 5.

The rearrangement uses TRBV25-1 and TRBJ2-1; D perhaps matches TRBD2 (5 bases). CDR1 and CDR2 from the germline V gene are MGHDK and SYGVNS. There are 13 residues in the CDR3. V lost 3 bases and J 8 bases, leaving 11 bases between the germline ends. This chain's CDR3 is CASSDLGRDEQFF. The CDR3 DNA reads as TGTGCCAGCAGTGATTTAGGGCGGGATGAGCAGTTCTTC.

This chain joins TRBV9 and TRBJ2-2; D remains ambiguous. V gave up 1 base and J gave up 5 bases, with 9 bases separating them. Per germline, CDR1 SGDLS and CDR2 YYNGEE. This CDR3 has 14 residues. The CDR3 sequence: CASSVPGPTGELFF. DNA for the CDR3: TGTGCCAGCAGCGTACCAGGACCTACCGGGGAGCTGTTTTTT. The full variable domain, with the rest looked up from reference TRBV9 and TRBJ2-2, is DSGVTQTPKHLITATGQRVTLRCSPRSGDLSVYWYQQSLDQGLQFLIQYYNGEERAKGNILERFSAQQFPDLHSELNLSSLELGDSALYFCASSVPGPTGELFFGEGSRLTVL.

The CDR3 protein is CASSRGDRHSIRGYTGELFF. Here the CDR3 DNA reads TGTGCCAGCTCCAGGGGGGACAGACATTCAATAAGGGGGTACACCGGGGAGCTGTTTTTT. The rearrangement joins TRBV19 to TRBJ2-2; perhaps TRBD1 as D (7 bases). The CDR3 is 20 amino acids. Germline CDR1 LNHDA, CDR2 SQIVND (reference sequence). V lost 9 bases to trimming and J lost 3 bases, with 32 bases between them.

The J gene is TRBJ2-1, the V gene TRBV5-4, with no clear D. V was cut by 2 bases and J by 7 bases, with 7 bases left in between. Germline V lookup: CDR1 SGHNT, CDR2 YYREEE (reference sequence). The CDR3 runs to 12 residues. The CDR3 bases are TGTGCCAGCAGCTTTGATCGGAATGAGCAGTTCTTC. Protein sequence: CASSFDRNEQFF.

The V and J genes are TRBV4-1 and TRBJ1-1; TRBD1 aligns across 7 bases. The germline gives CDR1 MGHRA, CDR2 YSYEKL. V was clipped by 2 bases and J by 1 base; unmatched bases: 4. The CDR3 spans 15 residues. CDR3 in DNA: TGCGCCAGCAGCCAACGGGGACAGACGAACACTGAAGCTTTCTTT. Encoded protein: CASSQRGQTNTEAFF.